This T cell receptor (beta chain) was profiled in a study of cytomegalovirus exposure and HLA in healthy donors. Use of 60 Vbeta and 13 Jbeta primers characterized the PCR. Sequencing used immunoSEQ multiplex PCR; TCRdb keeps in-frame clones, though not all of them. The data show about 130,000 clones, around 80% seen once. Germline loops: CDR1 MNHEY, CDR2 SMNVEV (reference sequence). This CDR3 is 13 amino acids long. With 5 bases removed from V and 5 bases from J, the gap between germline ends came to 12 bases. The TCR comes from a man between 18 and 29 years old in good health and CMV-seronegative. Sequences were obtained from PBMCs. The V and J genes are TRBV27 and TRBJ1-1, with D tentatively TRBD1 (6 bases). The CDR3 region is CASSTGGWTEAFF. The CDR3 DNA reads as TGTGCCAGCAGTACGGGGGGCTGGACTGAAGCTTTCTTT.